This T cell receptor (beta chain) derives from a study of blood T cell repertoires in COVID-19. Recovered status in Cohort 3 required two negative PCRs, clearance, or symptom resolution. Germline CDR1 SGHAT, CDR2 FQNNGV. V was trimmed by 5 bases and J by 3 bases, leaving 17 bases between them. The length of the CDR3 is 15 residues. Per the authors' pipeline: Estimated nucleated cell counts came from reference gene primer amplification. Clones were read by immunoSEQ multiplex PCR, and TCRdb kept only the in-frame ones, dropping some. V and J calls and clone size are those listed in that table; D and trimming were worked out from the DNA. The sample lists around 300,000 clones; 86% were seen once.

The TCR originated in a woman younger than 35 who had recovered from COVID-19. This chain joins TRBV11-2 and TRBJ2-7; D possibly corresponds to TRBD1 (6 bases). Source material: PBMCs or T cells enriched from blood (not recorded which). The CDR3 DNA reads TGTGCCAGCAGCCCCGTTGGACAGACTTTCTACGAGCAGTACTTC. It encodes CASSPVGQTFYEQYF.